These 28 T cell receptor beta chains share one sample of origin, sequenced in a study of beta chain features in type 1 diabetes. Their target antigens are unknown. Every bit of the isolated RNA underwent reverse transcription, so sequencing read expressed TCRB transcripts. Produced via immunoSEQ multiplex PCR; TCRdb's table is partial and in-frame only. The sample lists tens of thousands of clones, 69% seen once, with 4% to 4.5% in the top ten. Whole-study findings and limits: Shorter TCRB CDR3s, moderately but significantly so, were found in Type 1 diabetes patients in all four CD4+ subsets.

Sequencing was done on a sample of Tregs from blood. All receptors derive from a young man with type 1 diabetes.

J is TRBJ1-5 and V is TRBV2; no clear D gene. Trimming shortened V by 4 bases and J by 1 base, and 8 bases separated the two germline ends. Germline V gene sequence: CDR1 SNHLY, CDR2 FYNNEI. CDR3 length: 14 amino acids. The DNA of the CDR3 is TGTGCCAGCAGTGTGCGAGGGAGCAATCAGCCCCAGCATTTT. Translating gives CASSVRGSNQPQHF.

The genes are TRBV5-1 and TRBJ1-2, with a possible D match to TRBD1 (6 bases). V lost 4 bases and J 4 bases, leaving 8 bases between the germline ends. The CDR3 spans 12 residues. Per germline, CDR1 SGHRS and CDR2 YFSETQ. Here the CDR3 DNA reads TGCGCCAGCAGCCCGGACAGCTATGGCTACACCTTC. Encoded protein: CASSPDSYGYTF. Together with reference TRBV5-1 and TRBJ1-2, the CDR3 gives the full variable domain: KAGVTQTPRYLIKTRGQQVTLSCSPISGHRSVSWYQQTPGQGLQFLFEYFSETQRNKGNFPGRFSGRQFSNSRSEMNVSTLELGDSALYLCASSPDSYGYTFGSGTRLTVV.

This sequence joins TRBV6-1 and TRBJ2-3; D is ambiguous. The CDR3 length is 11 residues. The V end was cut by 8 bases, the J end by 3 bases, with 6 bases between. Germline V gene data show CDR1 as MNHNS and CDR2 as SASEGT. CDR3 amino acids: CASSRTDTQYF. The CDR3 region has the DNA TGTGCCAGCTCGAGGACAGATACGCAGTATTTT.

This clone was observed a few times. V is TRBV28 and J is TRBJ2-1; D not certain. The CDR3 extends over 11 amino acids. Germline CDR1 reads MDHEN; CDR2 reads SYDVKM. V was clipped by 6 bases and J by 11 bases, with 11 bases between them. The CDR3 region has the DNA TGTGCCAGCAGAACAACCCTTCAGCAGTTCTTC. Translated: CASRTTLQQFF.

The rearrangement links TRBV7-2 to TRBJ1-5; 7 bases align to TRBD1. Trimming removed 5 bases from V and 6 bases from J; junction bases left unmatched: 10. The germline gives CDR1 SGHTA, CDR2 FQGNSA. The CDR3 is 15 amino acids. This CDR3 reads CASSRETGVGQPQHF. DNA of the CDR3: TGTGCCAGCAGCCGCGAAACAGGGGTCGGTCAGCCCCAGCATTTT.

The chain recombines TRBV21-1 with TRBJ2-1; the D call in the table, TRBD2, was not verified against the DNA. TRBV21-1 is tagged as a pseudogene. The CDR3 covers 17 residues. CDR3 bases: TGTGCCAGCAGCAATTATGCGCTAGCGGGACGTTACAATGAGCAGTTCTTC. Translating gives CASSNYALAGRYNEQFF.

This chain links TRBV7-2 with TRBJ2-5; 7 bases agree with TRBD1. Trimming removed 6 bases from V and 2 bases from J; junction bases left unmatched: 6. The CDR3 has 14 amino acids. Germline CDR1 and CDR2: SGHTA and FQGNSA. The CDR3: CASRERQGQETQYF. The CDR3 coding sequence is TGTGCCAGCAGAGAAAGACAGGGACAAGAGACCCAGTACTTC.

The V and J genes are TRBV5-5 and TRBJ2-2; D is perhaps TRBD1 (6 bases). The CDR3 is made up of 15 amino acids. Deletions cut 0 bases from V and 4 bases from J, with 10 bases between. The germline gives CDR1 SGHKS, CDR2 YYEKEE (reference sequence). The DNA of the CDR3 is TGTGCCAGCAGCTTGGTTGGACAGTCCACCGGGGAGCTGTTTTTT. The encoded protein is CASSLVGQSTGELFF.

The V and J genes are TRBV5-1 and TRBJ2-1; TRBD2 matches 10 bases. CDR1 is SGHRS, CDR2 YFSETQ, per germline. There are 15 residues in the CDR3. V lost 6 bases, J lost 7 bases, and 10 bases stayed unmatched. CDR3 region: CASTHQLAGDNEQFF. The CDR3 coding sequence is TGCGCCAGCACCCACCAGCTAGCGGGGGATAATGAGCAGTTCTTC.

The CDR3 DNA sequence: TGCGCCAGCAGCGGCGGGGGGCCAGAGACCCAGTACTTC. Protein: CASSGGGPETQYF. The V and J genes are TRBV5-1 and TRBJ2-5; 8 nucleotides match TRBD2. The germline V gene has CDR1 SGHRS and CDR2 YFSETQ. CDR3 length: 13 amino acids. V lost 4 bases and J lost 4; bases outside the gene matches: 3. Together with reference TRBV5-1 and TRBJ2-5, the CDR3 gives the full variable domain: KAGVTQTPRYLIKTRGQQVTLSCSPISGHRSVSWYQQTPGQGLQFLFEYFSETQRNKGNFPGRFSGRQFSNSRSEMNVSTLELGDSALYLCASSGGGPETQYFGPGTRLLVL.

The gene calls are TRBV30 and TRBJ1-3; weak D call: TRBD1 (6 bases). CDR3 size: 13 residues. The V gene lost 2 bases and the J gene lost 2 bases, with 7 bases spanning the gap. Germline V gene sequence: CDR1 GTSNPN, CDR2 SVGIG (reference sequence). The DNA of the CDR3 is TGTGCCTGGAGTCCAGGGGCTGGAAACACCATATATTTT. As protein: CAWSPGAGNTIYF.

This clone qualifies as medium-sized. This sequence joins TRBV18 and TRBJ2-5; D is unclear. The germline CDR1 and CDR2 sequences are KGHSH and LQKENI. CDR3 length: 12 residues. Trimming removed 2 bases at V and 5 bases at J, with 6 bases between. The DNA for the CDR3 is TGTGCCAGCTCACCATCTATGGAGACCCAGTACTTC. Translated, it gives CASSPSMETQYF.

The chain recombines TRBV5-1 with TRBJ1-5; no definite D call. CDR1 is SGHRS and CDR2 is YFSETQ in the germline V gene. This CDR3 is 13 amino acids long. Trimming removed 0 bases at V and 4 bases at J, with 5 bases between. In DNA form, the CDR3 reads TGCGCCAGCAGCTTGGCGGGGAATCAGCCCCAGCATTTT. The encoded protein is CASSLAGNQPQHF.

In the case of this clone: The sample holds other DNA sequences that translate to the same CDR3. V and J are TRBV7-2 and TRBJ1-1; 8 positions agree with TRBD1. The CDR3 contains 13 residues. Germline V lookup: CDR1 SGHTA, CDR2 FQGNSA. Losses at the gene ends were 2 bases for V and 4 bases for J; bases not matched to a gene: 0. Written as DNA, the CDR3 is TGTGCCAGCAGCTTAACAGGGGGCACTGAAGCTTTCTTT. Translating gives CASSLTGGTEAFF.

The chain combines TRBV7-9 with TRBJ2-3; possibly TRBD1 for D (6 bases). V shed 5 bases and J shed 0 bases, with 21 bases lying between them. The CDR3 sequence is 18 residues long. CDR1 SEHNR and CDR2 FQNEAQ come from the germline V gene (reference sequence). DNA of the CDR3: TGTGCCAGCAGCCGCACAACGACAGGTCTTTCTAGCACAGATACGCAGTATTTT. Its translation is CASSRTTTGLSSTDTQYF.

This clone was detected a few times. This chain uses TRBV15 with TRBJ2-1, with unresolved D. The CDR3 is 14 residues long. Germline V gene sequence: CDR1 LNHNV, CDR2 YYDKDF (reference sequence). The V gene lost 1 base and the J gene lost 8 bases, with 12 bases spanning the gap. CDR3 protein: CATSRVIQADEQFF. CDR3 in DNA: TGTGCCACCAGCAGAGTCATCCAGGCCGATGAGCAGTTCTTC.

The J gene is TRBJ1-1, the V gene TRBV7-9; D might be TRBD1 (6 bases). The CDR3 is made up of 14 amino acids. CDR1 is SEHNR and CDR2 is FQNEAQ in the germline V gene (reference sequence). Trimming removed 7 bases at V and 10 bases at J, with 22 bases between. CDR3 DNA sequence: TGTGCCAGCACCCAAGGGGCAGGGGAGGGTAGAGCTTTCTTT. It yields the protein CASTQGAGEGRAFF.

The chain recombines TRBV5-1 with TRBJ1-1; TRBD1 matches at 7 bases. The V segment lost 4 bases and the J segment 0 bases; nucleotides outside the gene matches: 9. CDR1 and CDR2 (germline): SGHRS, YFSETQ. CDR3 length: 16 residues. The CDR3 sequence is CASSTYRGRVNTEAFF. CDR3 sequence (DNA): TGCGCCAGCAGCACCTACAGGGGTAGAGTGAACACTGAAGCTTTCTTT.

The chain has TRBV18 and TRBJ2-3; the D is unclear. The CDR3 spans 14 residues. Germline CDR1 is KGHSH and CDR2 is LQKENI. The V gene lost 5 bases and the J gene lost 2 bases, with 11 bases spanning the gap. The CDR3 nucleotides are TGTGCCAGCTCATCTAGGCCGGCCACAGATACGCAGTATTTT. Encoded protein: CASSSRPATDTQYF. The variable domain in full, with the rest retrieved from reference TRBV18 and TRBJ2-3, is NAGVMQNPRHLVRRRGQEARLRCSPMKGHSHVYWYRQLPEEGLKFMVYLQKENIIDESGMPKERFSAEFPKEGPSILRIQQVVRGDSAAYFCASSSRPATDTQYFGPGTRLTVL.

The gene calls are TRBV7-2 and TRBJ2-7; 11 nucleotides match TRBD2. Per the germline V gene, CDR1 is SGHTA and CDR2 is FQGNSA. This CDR3 spans 16 amino acids. After removal of 5 bases from V and 4 bases from J, the junction contained 10 bases not matched to a gene. The CDR3 sequence: CASSTRSGGARYEQYF. CDR3 DNA sequence: TGTGCCAGCAGCACACGTAGCGGGGGGGCCCGGTACGAGCAGTACTTC.

This clone has only a few counts. The chain employs TRBV5-1 and TRBJ1-2, with 7 bases that match TRBD1. CDR1 and CDR2 from the germline V gene are SGHRS and YFSETQ. There are 13 residues in the CDR3. J lost 4 bases, V lost 5 bases, and 5 bases had no gene match. The CDR3 region has the DNA TGCGCCAGCAGGTCACAGGGGTCCTATGGCTACACCTTC. It is translated as CASRSQGSYGYTF.

The chain has TRBV7-9 and TRBJ2-3; 7 nucleotides line up with TRBD2. V was pared by 5 bases and J by 8 bases, with 13 bases of the junction left unmatched. The CDR3 extends over 15 amino acids. CDR1 is SEHNR, CDR2 FQNEAQ, per germline (reference sequence). The CDR3 reads CASSRAGRERGTQYF. The CDR3 coding sequence is TGTGCCAGCAGCCGGGCCGGGCGGGAGAGGGGTACGCAGTATTTT.

The chain is built from TRBV27 and TRBJ2-1; 13 bases line up with TRBD2. The J segment lost 6 bases and the V segment lost 4 bases, leaving 6 bases of the junction unmatched. CDR1 is MNHEY and CDR2 is SMNVEV in the germline V gene (reference sequence). The CDR3 is 16 residues long. CDR3 DNA: TGTGCCAGCAGTTCTCGGACTAGCGGGGGAGGCAATGAGCAGTTCTTC. This codes for CASSSRTSGGGNEQFF.

The rearrangement joins TRBV7-2 to TRBJ1-1; D remains ambiguous. The ends were cut back, 1 base at V and 5 bases at J, with 11 bases in the middle. The CDR3 loop spans 14 amino acids. Germline CDR1 and CDR2: SGHTA and FQGNSA. The CDR3 loop reads CASSLVRGETEAFF. In DNA, the CDR3 is TGTGCCAGCAGCTTAGTCCGGGGAGAGACTGAAGCTTTCTTT.

This chain links TRBV10-3 with TRBJ2-5; TRBD2 matches 7 bases. J lost 3 bases, V lost 8 bases, and 6 bases had no gene match. The germline CDR1 and CDR2 sequences are ENHRY and SYGVKD. The CDR3 extends over 13 amino acids. The CDR3 coding sequence is TGTGCCATCGGTCCGGCGGGGGAAGAGACCCAGTACTTC. Protein sequence: CAIGPAGEETQYF.

For the CDR3, the DNA is TGCGCCAGCAGCTTGGTAATGTCGGGACTAGCCTTCCAAGAGACCCAGTACTTC. This codes for CASSLVMSGLAFQETQYF. The V and J genes are TRBV5-1 and TRBJ2-5; 9 positions agree with TRBD2. CDR1 SGHRS and CDR2 YFSETQ come from the germline V gene. Trimming took 0 bases from V and 1 from J; bases not matched to a gene: 10. The CDR3 is 18 residues long.

A few counts support this clone. This chain connects TRBV5-1 to TRBJ1-6; D gene uncertain. Germline lookup yields CDR1 SGHRS and CDR2 YFSETQ. Trimming removed 0 bases from V and 7 bases from J, with 5 bases in between. The CDR3 covers 13 residues. CDR3 sequence: CASSLDRNSPLHF. The DNA of the CDR3 is TGCGCCAGCAGCTTGGACAGAAATTCACCCCTCCACTTT.

The V gene is TRBV27, the J gene TRBJ2-2; 7 bases map to TRBD1. CDR1 MNHEY and CDR2 SMNVEV come from the germline V gene (reference sequence). This CDR3 contains 17 residues. After removal of 4 bases from V and 0 bases from J, the junction contained 8 bases not matched to a gene. The CDR3 region is CASSYLITGANTGELFF. The CDR3 DNA follows: TGTGCCAGCAGTTACCTAATAACAGGGGCGAACACCGGGGAGCTGTTTTTT.